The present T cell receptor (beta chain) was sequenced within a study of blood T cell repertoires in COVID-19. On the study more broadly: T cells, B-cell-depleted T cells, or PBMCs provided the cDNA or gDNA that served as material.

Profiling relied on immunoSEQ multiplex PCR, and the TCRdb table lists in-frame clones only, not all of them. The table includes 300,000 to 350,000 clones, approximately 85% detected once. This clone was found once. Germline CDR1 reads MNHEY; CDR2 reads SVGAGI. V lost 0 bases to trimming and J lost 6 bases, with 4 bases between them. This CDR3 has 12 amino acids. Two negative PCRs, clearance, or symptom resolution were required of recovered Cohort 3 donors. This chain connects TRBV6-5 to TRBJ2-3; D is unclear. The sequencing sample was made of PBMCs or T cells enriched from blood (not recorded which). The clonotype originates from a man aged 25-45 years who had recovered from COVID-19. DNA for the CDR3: TGTGCCAGCAGTTACTCGAGTGATACGCAGTATTTT. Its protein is CASSYSSDTQYF.